The 4 T cell receptor beta chains below were found in one sample sequenced in a study of T cells in Graves' hyperthyroidism and ophthalmopathy. From RNA transcripts, TCR beta CDR3 regions were amplified. First-round RT-PCR with HTBI primers amplified the TCR CDR3 region. One entry per CDR3 protein results from TCRdb running MiXCR on the multiplex PCR reads. The table lists hundreds of thousands of distinct CDR3 sequences, 35% of them singletons. Material for sequencing was blood. Receptors originate from a woman between 35 and 50 years old with Graves' hyperthyroidism.

The rearrangement uses TRBV6-5 and TRBJ1-1, with D possibly TRBD1 on 6 matching bases. Germline lookup yields CDR1 MNHEY and CDR2 SVGAGI. The ends were cut back, 2 bases at V and 4 bases at J, with 11 bases in the middle. This CDR3 region has 14 residues. Here the CDR3 reads CASSYEGHVTEAFF. The DNA of the CDR3 is TGTGCCAGCAGTTACGAGGGACATGTCACTGAAGCTTTCTTT.

Details on this clonotype: A much larger clone lies a single base off, so this may be a read error. CDR3 DNA: TGTGCCAGCAGCTTCTTGCCCAGAGTGAGCTCCTATAATTCACCCCTCCACTTT. Encoded protein: CASSFLPRVSSYNSPLHF. The chain combines TRBV7-2 with TRBJ1-6; D is unresolved. V shed 3 bases and J shed 0 bases, with 15 bases lying between them. The CDR3 totals 18 residues. The germline V gene encodes CDR1 SGHTA and CDR2 FQGNSA.

This clonotype was detected ten times or more. The gene calls are TRBV20-1 and TRBJ2-7, with D possibly being TRBD2 (5 bases). The ends were cut back, 6 bases at V and 1 base at J, with 13 bases in the middle. The CDR3 runs to 13 residues. The germline V gene encodes CDR1 DFQATT and CDR2 SNEGSKA (reference sequence). CDR3 sequence reads: CSAIRTGSYEQYF. DNA of the CDR3: TGCAGTGCGATCCGCACGGGGTCCTACGAGCAGTACTTC.

As to this clonotype: The junction differs from germline at one of its ends, possibly a read error. V is TRBV7-2 and J is TRBJ1-2; 7 bases are a match to TRBD1. CDR1 and CDR2 (germline): SGHTA, FQGNSA. The CDR3 is 15 residues long. For the CDR3, the DNA is TGTGCCAGCAGCTTGGAGGGGGCGGGAAACTATGGCTACGCCTTC. It codes for CASSLEGAGNYGYAF.